The sequence of this TCR beta chain was determined in a study of OX40 agonist ivuxolimab in advanced cancers. Notes on the research overall: Ivuxolimab, which targeted the costimulatory receptor OX40 (CD134), was an agonistic, fully human IgG2 monoclonal antibody. Intravenous ivuxolimab was administered to patients every 2 weeks at six dose levels: 0.01, 0.1, 0.3, 1.5, 3 and 10 mg/kg. Of the roughly 50 dose-escalation patients, hepatocellular carcinoma was present in roughly 19, melanoma in around 15, renal cell carcinoma in 9 and head and neck cancer in 9. In the dose-escalation cohort, roughly 80% of patients were male, and the mean age was around 60 years, with a range of about 23 to 80. Patients were allowed to have had prior anti-PD-1, anti-PD-L1 or anti-CTLA-4 therapy, and approximately 40% of the dose-escalation patients had previously received checkpoint inhibitors. Partial responses occurred in three dose-escalation patients, of whom one had hepatocellular carcinoma and two had cutaneous melanoma. Peripheral TCRbeta sequencing was intended to test whether TCR sequence diversity was altered and clonal T-cell expansion was caused by ivuxolimab. The paper covers the monotherapy dose-escalation part of the phase I ivuxolimab trial, which included N of about 50 patients. What the authors observed across the whole study: After ivuxolimab, expanded clones were on average more numerous among CD8+ T cells than among CD4+ T cells. Which antigens the clonally expanded peripheral T cells were specific for was not determined. At doses of 0.1 to 3.0 mg/kg, clonal expansion of both CD4+ and CD8+ blood T cells was observed from baseline to week 6. Low levels of normalized T-cell clonal expansion were also seen in some nonresponding patients. In the 0.1-3.0 mg/kg groups, partial responders had among the lowest normalized peripheral clonal expansion, particularly in CD8+ T cells.

A remark on this clone: Its antigen specificity is not known. Base-call qualities are not available, and no considerably larger clone is one nucleotide away.

The germline V gene provides CDR1 SGHRS and CDR2 YFSETQ. The CDR3, from cysteine to phenylalanine, totals 15 residues. The DNA shown is the 45-base CDR3, in frame from base 1. The V and J ends are trimmed by 4 bases and 3 bases, leaving 15 bases between them. Genomic DNA was extracted from sorted cells for sequencing of the TCRbeta CDR3 region. The immunoSEQ Assay was used to sequence the TCRbeta CDR3 regions. What TCRdb holds here is the immuneACCESS table cut down to in-frame rearrangements. Part of the clones is not present; checked against another copy, under half of the missing clones reflect an unresolved V gene, and the others are unexplained. Within this sample are about 43,000 clones, with 75% to 90% of them counted one time only. The leading ten clones occupy less than 5% of the sample. Patients with a history of autoimmune disease or receiving systemic immunosuppression were excluded from the trial. Peripheral blood for TCR sequencing was drawn from every dose cohort at baseline, at cycle 4 day 1 and at cycle 7 day 1. The samples were taken from a phase I, first-in-human, multicenter, open-label dose-escalation trial of ivuxolimab. Adults with locally advanced or metastatic melanoma, renal cell, hepatocellular, or head and neck squamous cell carcinoma were enrolled in the trial. CD4+ and CD8+ T cells were sorted separately from peripheral blood before TCR sequencing.

The material was CD4+ or CD8+ T cells sorted from blood, obtained in a trial of the OX40 agonist ivuxolimab. This sequence uses TRBV5-1 and TRBJ2-3; the D gene assignment is ambiguous. This sequence originates from an adult with an advanced solid tumor such as melanoma, head and neck, liver or kidney cancer. The CDR3 protein sequence reads: CASSTSGLRTDTQYF. The DNA sequence is given as TGCGCCAGCAGCACGTCGGGCCTTAGGACAGATACGCAGTATTTT.